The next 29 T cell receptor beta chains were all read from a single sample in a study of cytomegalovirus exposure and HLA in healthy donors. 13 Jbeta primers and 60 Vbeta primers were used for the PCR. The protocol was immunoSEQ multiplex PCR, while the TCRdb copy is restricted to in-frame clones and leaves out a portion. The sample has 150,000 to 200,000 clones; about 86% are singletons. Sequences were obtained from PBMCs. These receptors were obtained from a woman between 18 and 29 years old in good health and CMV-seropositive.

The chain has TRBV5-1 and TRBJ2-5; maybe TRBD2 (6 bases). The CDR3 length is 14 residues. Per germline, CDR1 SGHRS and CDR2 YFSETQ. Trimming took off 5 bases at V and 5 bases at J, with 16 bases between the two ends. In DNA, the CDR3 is TGCGCCAGCAGATTCGGGGGAGTGGGGGAGACCCAGTACTTC. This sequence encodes CASRFGGVGETQYF. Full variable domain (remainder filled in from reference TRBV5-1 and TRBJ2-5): KAGVTQTPRYLIKTRGQQVTLSCSPISGHRSVSWYQQTPGQGLQFLFEYFSETQRNKGNFPGRFSGRQFSNSRSEMNVSTLELGDSALYLCASRFGGVGETQYFGPGTRLLVL.

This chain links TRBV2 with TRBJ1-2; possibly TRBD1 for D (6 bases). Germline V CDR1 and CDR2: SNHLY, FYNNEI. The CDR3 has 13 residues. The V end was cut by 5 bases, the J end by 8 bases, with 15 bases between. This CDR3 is CASSPGTFQGYTF. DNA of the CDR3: TGTGCCAGCAGTCCCGGGACATTCCAAGGCTACACCTTC.

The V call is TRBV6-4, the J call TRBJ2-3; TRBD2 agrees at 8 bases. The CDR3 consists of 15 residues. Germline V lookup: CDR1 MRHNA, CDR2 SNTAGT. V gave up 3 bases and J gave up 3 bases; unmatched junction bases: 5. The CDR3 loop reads CASSEVVAGTDTQYF. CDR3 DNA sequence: TGTGCCAGCAGTGAGGTGGTAGCGGGAACAGATACGCAGTATTTT.

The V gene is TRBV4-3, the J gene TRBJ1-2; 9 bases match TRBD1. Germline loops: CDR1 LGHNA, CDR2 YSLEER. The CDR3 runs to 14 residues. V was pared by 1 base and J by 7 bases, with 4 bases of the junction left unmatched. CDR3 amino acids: CASSQVTGGSGYTF. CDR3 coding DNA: TGCGCCAGCAGCCAAGTCACAGGGGGCAGTGGCTACACCTTC.

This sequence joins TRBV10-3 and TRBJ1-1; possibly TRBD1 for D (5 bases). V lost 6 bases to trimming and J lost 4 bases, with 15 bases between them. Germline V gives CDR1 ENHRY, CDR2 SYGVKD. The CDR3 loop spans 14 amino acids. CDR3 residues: CAISWGVGGTEAFF. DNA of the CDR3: TGTGCCATCAGCTGGGGGGTTGGAGGCACTGAAGCTTTCTTT.

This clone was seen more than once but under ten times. This CDR3 reads CAWSVTVNTEAFF. The DNA for the CDR3 is TGTGCCTGGAGTGTAACGGTGAACACTGAAGCTTTCTTT. The gene calls are TRBV30 and TRBJ1-1; D not resolved. The CDR3 totals 13 residues. In germline, CDR1 is GTSNPN, CDR2 SVGIG (reference sequence). V lost 0 bases and J lost 0, with 5 bases in between.

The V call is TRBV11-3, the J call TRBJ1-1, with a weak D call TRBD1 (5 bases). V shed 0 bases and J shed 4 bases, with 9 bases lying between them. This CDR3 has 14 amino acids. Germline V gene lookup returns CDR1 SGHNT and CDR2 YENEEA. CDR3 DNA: TGTGCCAGCAGCTTAGAGGAGGGGAGCACTGAAGCTTTCTTT. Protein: CASSLEEGSTEAFF.

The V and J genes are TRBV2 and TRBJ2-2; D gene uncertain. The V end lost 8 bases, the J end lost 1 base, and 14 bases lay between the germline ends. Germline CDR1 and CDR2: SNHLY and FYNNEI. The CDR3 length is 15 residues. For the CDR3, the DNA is TGTGCCAGCGGGCCAGGCCACGGGAACACCGGGGAGCTGTTTTTT. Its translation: CASGPGHGNTGELFF.

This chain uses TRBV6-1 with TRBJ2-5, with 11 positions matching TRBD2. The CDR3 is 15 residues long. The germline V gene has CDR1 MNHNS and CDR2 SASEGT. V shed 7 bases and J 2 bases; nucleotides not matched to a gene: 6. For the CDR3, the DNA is TGTGCCAGCACCCCCCTAGCGGGGGGTCAAGAGACCCAGTACTTC. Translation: CASTPLAGGQETQYF.

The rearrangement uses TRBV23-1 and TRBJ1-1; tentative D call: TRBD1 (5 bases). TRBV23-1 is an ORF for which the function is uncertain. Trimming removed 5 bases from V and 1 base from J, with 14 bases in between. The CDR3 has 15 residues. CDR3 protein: CASSGRGDWNTEAFF. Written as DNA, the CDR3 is TGCGCCAGCAGTGGTAGGGGCGATTGGAACACTGAAGCTTTCTTT.

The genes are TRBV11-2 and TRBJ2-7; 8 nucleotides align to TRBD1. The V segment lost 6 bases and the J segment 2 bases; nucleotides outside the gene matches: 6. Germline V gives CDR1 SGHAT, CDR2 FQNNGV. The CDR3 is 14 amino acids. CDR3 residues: CASRPGQVPYEQYF. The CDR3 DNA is TGTGCCAGCAGGCCGGGACAGGTACCCTACGAGCAGTACTTC.

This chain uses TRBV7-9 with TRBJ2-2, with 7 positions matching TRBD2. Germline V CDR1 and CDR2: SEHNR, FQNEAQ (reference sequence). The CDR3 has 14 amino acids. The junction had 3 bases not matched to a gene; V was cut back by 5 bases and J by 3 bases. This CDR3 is CASSTGLDTGELFF. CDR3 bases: TGTGCCAGCAGCACCGGACTAGACACCGGGGAGCTGTTTTTT.

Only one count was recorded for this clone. In DNA, the CDR3 is TGTGCCAGCAGCTTAGACGGGGACAGCCAAGAGACCCAGTACTTC. Translation: CASSLDGDSQETQYF. The chain has TRBV11-3 and TRBJ2-5; 7 bases are a match to TRBD1. Germline trimming cut 0 bases from V and 1 base from J; bases unmatched to any gene: 2. Per the germline V gene, CDR1 is SGHNT and CDR2 is YENEEA. This CDR3 is 15 amino acids long.

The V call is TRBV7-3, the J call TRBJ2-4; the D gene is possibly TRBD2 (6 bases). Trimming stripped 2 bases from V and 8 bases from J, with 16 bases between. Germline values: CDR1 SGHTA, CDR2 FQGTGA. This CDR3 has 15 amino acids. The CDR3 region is CASSLLGGSKDIQYF. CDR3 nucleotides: TGTGCCAGCAGCTTATTGGGGGGATCCAAGGACATTCAGTACTTC.

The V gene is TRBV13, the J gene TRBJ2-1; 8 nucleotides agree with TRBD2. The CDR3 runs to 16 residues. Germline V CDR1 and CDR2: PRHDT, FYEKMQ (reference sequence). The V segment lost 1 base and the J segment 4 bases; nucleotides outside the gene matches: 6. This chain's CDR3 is CASSLDGGASYNEQFF. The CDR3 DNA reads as TGTGCCAGCAGCTTAGACGGGGGGGCATCGTACAATGAGCAGTTCTTC.

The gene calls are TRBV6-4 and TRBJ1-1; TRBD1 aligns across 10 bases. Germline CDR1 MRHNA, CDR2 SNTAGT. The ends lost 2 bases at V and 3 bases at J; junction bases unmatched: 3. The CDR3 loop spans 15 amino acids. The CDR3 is CASSDPGQGDTEAFF. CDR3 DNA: TGTGCCAGCAGTGACCCCGGACAGGGGGACACTGAAGCTTTCTTT.

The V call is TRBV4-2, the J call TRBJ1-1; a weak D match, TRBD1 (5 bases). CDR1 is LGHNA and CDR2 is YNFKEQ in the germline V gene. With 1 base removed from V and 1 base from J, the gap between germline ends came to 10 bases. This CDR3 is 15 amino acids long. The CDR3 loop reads CASSQAYTGNTEAFF. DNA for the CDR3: TGTGCCAGCAGCCAAGCATATACAGGGAACACTGAAGCTTTCTTT.

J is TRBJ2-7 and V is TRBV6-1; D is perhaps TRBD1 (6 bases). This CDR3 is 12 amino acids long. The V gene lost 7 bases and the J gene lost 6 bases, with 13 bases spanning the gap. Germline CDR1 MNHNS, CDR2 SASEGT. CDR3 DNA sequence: TGTGCCAGCACTTGGGACATTACCGAGCAGTACTTC. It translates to CASTWDITEQYF.

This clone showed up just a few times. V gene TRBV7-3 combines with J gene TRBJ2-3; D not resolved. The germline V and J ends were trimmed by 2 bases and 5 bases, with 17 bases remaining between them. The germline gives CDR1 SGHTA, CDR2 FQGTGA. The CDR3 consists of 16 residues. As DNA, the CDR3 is TGTGCCAGCAGCTTAGTCGGGTTAGGATCTGGAGATACGCAGTATTTT. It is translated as CASSLVGLGSGDTQYF.

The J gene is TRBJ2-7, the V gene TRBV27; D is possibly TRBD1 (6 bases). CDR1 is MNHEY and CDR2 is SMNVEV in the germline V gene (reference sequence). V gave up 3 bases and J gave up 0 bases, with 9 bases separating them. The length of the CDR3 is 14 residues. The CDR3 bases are TGTGCCAGCAGTTTCCAGGGACACTCCTACGAGCAGTACTTC. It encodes CASSFQGHSYEQYF.

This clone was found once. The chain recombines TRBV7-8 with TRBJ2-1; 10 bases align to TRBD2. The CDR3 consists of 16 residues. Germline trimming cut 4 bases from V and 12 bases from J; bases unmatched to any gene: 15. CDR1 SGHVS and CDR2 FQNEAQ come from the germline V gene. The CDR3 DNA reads TGTGCCAGCAGCTGGACATCAGACTTTAGACTAGCGGGGCAGTTCTTC. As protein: CASSWTSDFRLAGQFF.

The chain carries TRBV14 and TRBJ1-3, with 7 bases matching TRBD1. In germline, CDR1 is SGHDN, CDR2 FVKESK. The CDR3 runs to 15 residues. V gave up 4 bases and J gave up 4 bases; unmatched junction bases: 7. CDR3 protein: CASSPRRGRGNTIYF. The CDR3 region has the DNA TGTGCCAGCAGCCCCCGGAGGGGGCGAGGAAACACCATATATTTT.

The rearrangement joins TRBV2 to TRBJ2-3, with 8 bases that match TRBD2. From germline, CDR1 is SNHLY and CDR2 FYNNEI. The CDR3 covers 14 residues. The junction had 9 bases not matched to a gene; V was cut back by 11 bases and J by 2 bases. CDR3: CAGPAGANTDTQYF. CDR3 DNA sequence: TGTGCCGGTCCAGCGGGGGCCAACACAGATACGCAGTATTTT. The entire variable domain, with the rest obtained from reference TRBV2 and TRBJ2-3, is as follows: EPEVTQTPSHQVTQMGQEVILRCVPISNHLYFYWYRQILGQKVEFLVSFYNNEISEKSEIFDDQFSVERPDGSNFTLKIRSTKLEDSAMYFCAGPAGANTDTQYFGPGTRLTVL.

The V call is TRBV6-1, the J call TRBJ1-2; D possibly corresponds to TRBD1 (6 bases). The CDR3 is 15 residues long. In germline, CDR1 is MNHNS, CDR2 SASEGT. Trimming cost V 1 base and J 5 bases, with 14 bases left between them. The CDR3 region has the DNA TGTGCCAGCAGTGAAGTTGGCAGGGGAGGGTATGGCTACACCTTC. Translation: CASSEVGRGGYGYTF.

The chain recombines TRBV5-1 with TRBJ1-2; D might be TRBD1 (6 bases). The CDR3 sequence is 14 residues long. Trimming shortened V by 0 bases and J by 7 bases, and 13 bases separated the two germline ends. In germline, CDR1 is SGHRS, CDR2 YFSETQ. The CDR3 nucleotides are TGCGCCAGCAGCTTGGTTTTACAGGGAGCTGGCTACACCTTC. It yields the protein CASSLVLQGAGYTF.

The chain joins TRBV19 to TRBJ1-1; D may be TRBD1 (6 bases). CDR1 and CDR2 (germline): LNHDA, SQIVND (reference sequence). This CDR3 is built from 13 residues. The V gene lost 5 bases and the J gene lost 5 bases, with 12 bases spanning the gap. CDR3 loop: CASSQTGITEAFF. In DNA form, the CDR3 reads TGTGCCAGTAGTCAAACAGGGATTACTGAAGCTTTCTTT.

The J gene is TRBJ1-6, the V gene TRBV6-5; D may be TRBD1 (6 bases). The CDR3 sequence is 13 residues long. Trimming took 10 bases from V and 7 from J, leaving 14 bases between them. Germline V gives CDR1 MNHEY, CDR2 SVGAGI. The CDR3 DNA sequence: TGTGCCACTAAGCCAGGGGTAAATTCACCCCTCCACTTT. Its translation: CATKPGVNSPLHF.

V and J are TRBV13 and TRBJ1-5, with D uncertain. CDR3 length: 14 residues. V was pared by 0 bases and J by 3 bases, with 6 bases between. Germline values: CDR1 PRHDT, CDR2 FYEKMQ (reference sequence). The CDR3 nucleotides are TGTGCCAGCAGCTTAGGGACACCCAATCAGCCCCAGCATTTT. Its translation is CASSLGTPNQPQHF. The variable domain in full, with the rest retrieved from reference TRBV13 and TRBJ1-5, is AAGVIQSPRHLIKEKRETATLKCYPIPRHDTVYWYQQGPGQDPQFLISFYEKMQSDKGSIPDRFSAQQFSDYHSELNMSSLELGDSALYFCASSLGTPNQPQHFGDGTRLSIL.

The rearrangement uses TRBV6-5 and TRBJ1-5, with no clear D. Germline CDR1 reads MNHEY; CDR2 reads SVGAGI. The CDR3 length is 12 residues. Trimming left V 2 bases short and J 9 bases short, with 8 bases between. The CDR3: CASSYPSGPQHF. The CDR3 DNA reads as TGTGCCAGCAGTTACCCCTCGGGGCCCCAGCATTTT.